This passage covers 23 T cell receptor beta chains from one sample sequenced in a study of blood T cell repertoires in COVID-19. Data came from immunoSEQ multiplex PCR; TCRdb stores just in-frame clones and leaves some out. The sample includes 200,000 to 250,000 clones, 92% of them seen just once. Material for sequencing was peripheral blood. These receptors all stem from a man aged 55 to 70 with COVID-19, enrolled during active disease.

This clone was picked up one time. CDR3 region: CATSRDRSLGHEQYF. The DNA for the CDR3 is TGTGCCACCAGCAGAGATAGGAGCCTCGGCCACGAGCAGTACTTC. The V and J genes are TRBV15 and TRBJ2-7; D uncertain. The V gene's germline CDR1 is LNHNV and CDR2 YYDKDF (reference sequence). Trimming removed 0 bases from V and 5 bases from J, with 14 bases in between. CDR3 length: 15 residues.

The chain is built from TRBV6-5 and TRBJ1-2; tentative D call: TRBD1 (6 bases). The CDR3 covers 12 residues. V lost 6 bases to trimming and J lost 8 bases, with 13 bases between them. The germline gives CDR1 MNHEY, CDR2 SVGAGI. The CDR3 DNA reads TGTGCCAGCAGGCAGGGGAAGCTGGGCTACACCTTC. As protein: CASRQGKLGYTF.

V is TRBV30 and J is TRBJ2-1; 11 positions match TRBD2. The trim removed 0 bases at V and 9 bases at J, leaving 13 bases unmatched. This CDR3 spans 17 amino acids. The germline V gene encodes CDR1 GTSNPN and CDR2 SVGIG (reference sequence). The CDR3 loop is CAWSVLSGRASQGEQFF. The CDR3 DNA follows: TGTGCCTGGAGTGTTCTTAGCGGGAGGGCTAGTCAGGGTGAGCAGTTCTTC. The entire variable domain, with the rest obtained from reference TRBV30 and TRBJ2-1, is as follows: SQTIHQWPATLVQPVGSPLSLECTVEGTSNPNLYWYRQAAGRGLQLLFYSVGIGQISSEVPQNLSASRPQDRQFILSSKKLLLSDSGFYLCAWSVLSGRASQGEQFFGPGTRLTVL.

The CDR3 DNA is TGCGCCAGCAGCTTACGCCCTAGCGGGGGGAAAGAGACCCAGTACTTC. Translating gives CASSLRPSGGKETQYF. The chain joins TRBV5-1 to TRBJ2-5, with 11 nucleotides matching TRBD2. The germline V gene encodes CDR1 SGHRS and CDR2 YFSETQ. The CDR3 has 16 amino acids. J gave up 3 bases and V 2 bases, and 6 bases lay outside the gene matches.

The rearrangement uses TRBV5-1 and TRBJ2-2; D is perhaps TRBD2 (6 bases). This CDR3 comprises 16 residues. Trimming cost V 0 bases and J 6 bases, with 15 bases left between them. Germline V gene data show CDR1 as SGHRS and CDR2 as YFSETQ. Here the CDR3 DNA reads TGCGCCAGCAGCTTGGAACGCGGGGATTTGTCCGGGGAGCTGTTTTTT. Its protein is CASSLERGDLSGELFF.

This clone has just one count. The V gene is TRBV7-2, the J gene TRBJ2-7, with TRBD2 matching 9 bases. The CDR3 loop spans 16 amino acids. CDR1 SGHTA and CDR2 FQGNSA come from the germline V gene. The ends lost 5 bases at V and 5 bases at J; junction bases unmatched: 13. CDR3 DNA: TGTGCCAGCAGCGGACGGACGGCGGGAGGGATAAACGAGCAGTACTTC. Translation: CASSGRTAGGINEQYF.

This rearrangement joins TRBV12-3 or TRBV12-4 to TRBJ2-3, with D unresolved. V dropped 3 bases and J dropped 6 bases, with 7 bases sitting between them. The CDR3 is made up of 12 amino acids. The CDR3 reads CASSFRRDTQYF. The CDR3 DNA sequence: TGTGCCAGCAGTTTTCGCAGGGATACGCAGTATTTT.

CDR3 nucleotides: TGTGCCAGCAGCTTAGCCGACAGTAACGAGCAGTACTTC. This sequence encodes CASSLADSNEQYF. The genes are TRBV7-9 and TRBJ2-7; the D gene is possibly TRBD1 (5 bases). The germline gives CDR1 SEHNR, CDR2 FQNEAQ (reference sequence). CDR3 length: 13 amino acids. Trimming pared 0 bases from V and 5 bases from J, leaving 8 bases between.

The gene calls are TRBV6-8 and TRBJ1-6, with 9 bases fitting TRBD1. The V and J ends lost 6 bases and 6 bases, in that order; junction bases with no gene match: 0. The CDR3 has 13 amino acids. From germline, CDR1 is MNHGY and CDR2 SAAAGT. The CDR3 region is CASRGQGNSPLHF. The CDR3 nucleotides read TGTGCCAGCAGGGGACAGGGTAATTCACCCCTCCACTTT.

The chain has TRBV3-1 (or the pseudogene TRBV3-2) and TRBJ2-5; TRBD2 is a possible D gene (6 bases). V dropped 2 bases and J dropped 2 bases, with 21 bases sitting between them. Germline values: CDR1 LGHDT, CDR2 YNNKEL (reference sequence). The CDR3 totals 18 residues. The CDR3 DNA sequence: TGTGCCAGCAGCCAACCCCCCTTTTGGGCGGGAATACAAGAGACCCAGTACTTC. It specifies CASSQPPFWAGIQETQYF.

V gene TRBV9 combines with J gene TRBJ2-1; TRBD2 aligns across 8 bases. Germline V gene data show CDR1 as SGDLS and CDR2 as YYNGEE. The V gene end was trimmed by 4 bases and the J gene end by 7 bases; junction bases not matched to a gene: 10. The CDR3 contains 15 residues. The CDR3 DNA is TGTGCCAGCAGCCCGGGGGTTAGCGGGAATAATGAGCAGTTCTTC. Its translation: CASSPGVSGNNEQFF.

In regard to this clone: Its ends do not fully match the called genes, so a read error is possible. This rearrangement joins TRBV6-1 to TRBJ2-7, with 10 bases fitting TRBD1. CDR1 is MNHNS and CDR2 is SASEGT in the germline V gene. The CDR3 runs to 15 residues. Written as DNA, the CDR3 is TGTGCCAGCAGAGAAGCGGGACAGGGGAGTTACGAGCAGTACTTC. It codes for CASREAGQGSYEQYF.

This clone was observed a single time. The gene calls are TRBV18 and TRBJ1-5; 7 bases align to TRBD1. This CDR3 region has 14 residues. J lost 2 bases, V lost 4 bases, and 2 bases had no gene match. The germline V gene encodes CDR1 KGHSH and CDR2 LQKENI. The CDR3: CASSLGQGNQPQHF. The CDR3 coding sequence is TGTGCCAGCTCACTTGGACAGGGCAATCAGCCCCAGCATTTT.

DNA for the CDR3: TGTGCCAGCAGACCGTGGGGGGAGGGCTACGAGCAGTACTTC. Translation gives CASRPWGEGYEQYF. V usage is TRBV13 and J usage is TRBJ2-7; TRBD2 aligns across 7 bases. The CDR3 is 14 residues long. Germline CDR1 reads PRHDT; CDR2 reads FYEKMQ (reference sequence). V shed 6 bases and J 3 bases; nucleotides not matched to a gene: 8.

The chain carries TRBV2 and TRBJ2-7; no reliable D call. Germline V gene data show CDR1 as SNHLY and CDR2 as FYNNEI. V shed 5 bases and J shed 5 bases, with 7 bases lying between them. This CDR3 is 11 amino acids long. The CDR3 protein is CASSPPDEQYF. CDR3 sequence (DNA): TGTGCCAGCAGTCCGCCGGACGAGCAGTACTTC. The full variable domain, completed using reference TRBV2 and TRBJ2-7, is EPEVTQTPSHQVTQMGQEVILRCVPISNHLYFYWYRQILGQKVEFLVSFYNNEISEKSEIFDDQFSVERPDGSNFTLKIRSTKLEDSAMYFCASSPPDEQYFGPGTRLTVT.

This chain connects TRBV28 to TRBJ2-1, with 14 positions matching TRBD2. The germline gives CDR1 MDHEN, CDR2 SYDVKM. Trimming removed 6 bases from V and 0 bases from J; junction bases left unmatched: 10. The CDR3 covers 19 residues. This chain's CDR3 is CASRGGTSGRPSSYNEQFF. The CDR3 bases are TGTGCCAGCAGAGGAGGGACTAGCGGGAGACCGAGCTCCTACAATGAGCAGTTCTTC.

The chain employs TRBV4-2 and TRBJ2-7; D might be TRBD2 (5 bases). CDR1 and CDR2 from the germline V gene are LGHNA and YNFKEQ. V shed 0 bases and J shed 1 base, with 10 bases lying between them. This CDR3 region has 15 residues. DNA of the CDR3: TGTGCCAGCAGCCAAGACGCGGGCCCTTCCTACGAGCAGTACTTC. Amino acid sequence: CASSQDAGPSYEQYF.

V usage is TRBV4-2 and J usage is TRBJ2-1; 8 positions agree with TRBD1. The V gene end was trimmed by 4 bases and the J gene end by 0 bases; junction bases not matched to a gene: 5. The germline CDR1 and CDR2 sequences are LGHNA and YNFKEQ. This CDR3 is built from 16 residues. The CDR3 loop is CASSRRTGTSYNEQFF. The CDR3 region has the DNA TGTGCCAGCAGCCGAAGGACAGGGACCTCCTACAATGAGCAGTTCTTC.

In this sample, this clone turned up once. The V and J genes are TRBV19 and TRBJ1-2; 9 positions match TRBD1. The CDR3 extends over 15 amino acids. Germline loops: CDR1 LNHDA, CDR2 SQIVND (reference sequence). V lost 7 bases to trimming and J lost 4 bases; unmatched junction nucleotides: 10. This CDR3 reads CASINRDRVSYGYTF. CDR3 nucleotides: TGTGCCAGTATCAACCGGGACAGGGTCAGCTATGGCTACACCTTC.

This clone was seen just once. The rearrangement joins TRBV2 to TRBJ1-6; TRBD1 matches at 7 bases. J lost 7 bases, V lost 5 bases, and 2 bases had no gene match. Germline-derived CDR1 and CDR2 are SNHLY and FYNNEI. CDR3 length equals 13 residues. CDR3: CASSRDSNSPLHF. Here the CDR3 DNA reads TGTGCCAGCAGTCGGGACAGCAATTCACCCCTCCACTTT.

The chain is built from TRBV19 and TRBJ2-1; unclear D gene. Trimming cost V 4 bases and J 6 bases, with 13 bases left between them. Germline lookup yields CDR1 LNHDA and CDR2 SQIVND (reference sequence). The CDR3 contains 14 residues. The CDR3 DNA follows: TGTGCCAGTAGTAACTGGGCCGGATTCAATGAGCAGTTCTTC. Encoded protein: CASSNWAGFNEQFF.

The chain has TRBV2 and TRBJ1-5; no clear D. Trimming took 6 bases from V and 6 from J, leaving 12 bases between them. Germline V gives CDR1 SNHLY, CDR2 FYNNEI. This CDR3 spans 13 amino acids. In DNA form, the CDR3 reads TGTGCCAGCAGGGCCGAAGGGAGTCAGCCCCAGCATTTT. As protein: CASRAEGSQPQHF.

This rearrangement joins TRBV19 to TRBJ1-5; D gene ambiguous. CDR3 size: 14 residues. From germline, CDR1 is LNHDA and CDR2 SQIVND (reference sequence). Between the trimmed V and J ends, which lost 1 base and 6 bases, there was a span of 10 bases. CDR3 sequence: CASSIGLSVQPQHF. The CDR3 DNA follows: TGTGCCAGTAGTATAGGGCTCAGCGTTCAGCCCCAGCATTTT.